The 28 T cell receptor beta chains reported below all come from one sample, sequenced in a study of CD8+CD57+ T cells in acquired aplastic anemia (dated by TCRdb to the late 2010s). Sequenced on an Illumina HiSeq 2000. TCR beta VDJ combination and CDR3 sequence profiling used genomic DNA as the template. TCRdb reprocessing: public reads trimmed at Q25 with fastp, clones called with MiXCR, in-frame beta chains kept. Records with the same CDR3 protein are collapsed into one entry carrying the most frequent genes and DNA. This sample lists roughly 180,000 distinct CDR3 sequences; less than 50% were detected once. The top ten clonotypes cover approximately 13% of the sample. Flow cytometry had shown CD8+CD57+ cell expansion in the patients selected for sequencing. Sequencing input: sorted CD4+, CD8+, or CD8+CD57+ T cells (not recorded which) from PBMCs. Receptor source: a human donor with aplastic anemia.

J is TRBJ2-4 and V is TRBV6-5; the D is unclear. Per the germline V gene, CDR1 is MNHEY and CDR2 is SVGAGI. Trimming shortened V by 5 bases and J by 2 bases, and 10 bases separated the two germline ends. The CDR3 spans 14 residues. The CDR3 sequence is CASSHGQSKNIQYF. The CDR3 DNA sequence: TGTGCCAGCAGTCACGGGCAGTCCAAAAACATTCAGTACTTC.

The CDR3 DNA follows: TGTGCCAGTAGTTGGGGGGACGCGAGCTCCTACGAGCAGTACTTC. As protein: CASSWGDASSYEQYF. This chain links TRBV19 with TRBJ2-7; D perhaps matches TRBD2 (6 bases). Germline assignment: CDR1 LNHDA and CDR2 SQIVND (reference sequence). V lost 5 bases and J lost 0, with 14 bases in between. This CDR3 spans 15 amino acids.

This clonotype was counted only a few times. CDR3 loop: CASSWGGRRSMNTEAFF. For the CDR3, the DNA is TGTGCCAGCAGTTGGGGGGGGAGAAGATCCATGAACACTGAAGCTTTCTTT. This chain links TRBV5-4 with TRBJ1-1, with a tentative D call TRBD1 (5 bases). This CDR3 comprises 17 residues. Per germline, CDR1 SGHNT and CDR2 YYREEE (reference sequence). Trimming stripped 5 bases from V and 0 bases from J, with 20 bases between.

The chain uses TRBV2 and TRBJ2-7, with TRBD2 identical over 10 bases. V shed 8 bases and J 7 bases; nucleotides not matched to a gene: 11. Per germline, CDR1 SNHLY and CDR2 FYNNEI. The CDR3 length is 14 residues. The CDR3 region is CASDRVSGRQEQYF. The CDR3 DNA is TGTGCCAGCGACAGGGTTAGCGGGAGGCAGGAGCAGTACTTC.

Ten or more counts support this clonotype. The chain joins TRBV7-2 to TRBJ2-7, with TRBD1 matching over 7 bases. The CDR3 runs to 15 residues. V gave up 5 bases and J gave up 2 bases; unmatched junction bases: 9. CDR1 and CDR2 from the germline V gene are SGHTA and FQGNSA. CDR3 region: CASSRSWDSAYEQYF. The CDR3 DNA is TGTGCCAGCAGCAGAAGCTGGGACAGCGCCTACGAGCAGTACTTC.

This clonotype occurred many times. The genes are TRBV12-3 or TRBV12-4 and TRBJ1-5; D is unresolved. V shed 7 bases and J shed 0 bases, with 13 bases lying between them. The CDR3 is 15 amino acids. For the CDR3, the DNA is TGTGCCAGCACTTTCAAGGGAGATAGCAATCAGCCCCAGCATTTT. Translating gives CASTFKGDSNQPQHF.

The chain has TRBV24-1 and TRBJ1-3, with 9 bases lining up with TRBD1. Trimming cost V 3 bases and J 0 bases; bases outside gene matches: 5. The CDR3 length is 17 residues. In germline, CDR1 is KGHDR, CDR2 SFDVKD. The CDR3 DNA reads TGTGCCACCAGTGATGGGGACAGGGTGGCCTCTGGAAACACCATATATTTT. Its translation is CATSDGDRVASGNTIYF.

The genes are TRBV20-1 and TRBJ2-6; D unresolved. In germline, CDR1 is DFQATT, CDR2 SNEGSKA (reference sequence). V lost 0 bases, J lost 1 base, and 7 bases lay in between. The CDR3 extends over 15 amino acids. The CDR3 DNA follows: TGCAGTGCTAGAGATCCCTGGTCTGGGGCCAACGTCCTGACTTTC. Its translation: CSARDPWSGANVLTF.

This clonotype was counted at least ten times. V is TRBV7-3 and J is TRBJ1-2; 8 bases map to TRBD1. The CDR3 spans 13 residues. Germline CDR1 reads SGHTA; CDR2 reads FQGTGA. The V segment lost 4 bases and the J segment 7 bases; nucleotides outside the gene matches: 5. The DNA for the CDR3 is TGTGCCAGCAGCTACCGACAGGGGAGTGGCTACACCTTC. This translates into CASSYRQGSGYTF. Supplemented by reference TRBV7-3 and TRBJ1-2, the full variable domain reads GAGVSQTPSNKVTEKGKYVELRCDPISGHTALYWYRQSLGQGPEFLIYFQGTGAADDSGLPNDRFFAVRPEGSVSTLKIQRTERGDSAVYLCASSYRQGSGYTFGSGTRLTVV.

The chain employs TRBV20-1 and TRBJ1-2; weak D call: TRBD1 (5 bases). V gave up 3 bases and J gave up 4 bases, with 15 bases separating them. The CDR3 runs to 14 residues. The germline gives CDR1 DFQATT, CDR2 SNEGSKA (reference sequence). The chain's CDR3 is CSARRVGGVYGYTF. CDR3 nucleotide sequence: TGCAGTGCTAGGCGGGTTGGGGGGGTCTATGGCTACACCTTC.

This clonotype has a count of ten or more. CDR3 loop: CASADRFSTDTQYF. CDR3 sequence (DNA): TGTGCCAGCGCAGACAGATTCTCCACAGATACGCAGTATTTT. The gene calls are TRBV9 and TRBJ2-3; D perhaps matches TRBD1 (5 bases). CDR1 is SGDLS and CDR2 is YYNGEE in the germline V gene. The V and J ends lost 7 bases and 2 bases respectively, with 14 bases between them. CDR3 length: 14 amino acids.

The J gene is TRBJ1-2, the V gene TRBV9; 9 nucleotides align to TRBD1. From germline, CDR1 is SGDLS and CDR2 YYNGEE. Trimming cost V 3 bases and J 14 bases; bases outside gene matches: 11. The CDR3 loop spans 13 amino acids. For the CDR3, the DNA is TGTGCCAGCAGCGCAGTGGAGGGGACAGGGTTTACCTTC. Translated: CASSAVEGTGFTF.

The chain recombines TRBV2 with TRBJ1-5; D perhaps matches TRBD1 (5 bases). This CDR3 is built from 15 residues. The V gene's germline CDR1 is SNHLY and CDR2 FYNNEI. The V end lost 6 bases, the J end lost 0 bases, and 12 bases lay between the germline ends. The DNA of the CDR3 is TGTGCCAGCAGGGGGGACGGGGATAGCAATCAGCCCCAGCATTTT. It yields the protein CASRGDGDSNQPQHF.

V and J are TRBV5-1 and TRBJ2-5; D is unclear. V was shortened by 1 base and J by 2 bases, with 3 bases between the two germline ends. Germline lookup yields CDR1 SGHRS and CDR2 YFSETQ. This CDR3 is 12 amino acids long. In nucleotides, the CDR3 is TGCGCCAGCAGCTTGTCTCAAGAGACCCAGTACTTC. This gives the protein CASSLSQETQYF.

This chain joins TRBV7-2 and TRBJ2-3; tentatively, D is TRBD1 or TRBD2 (5 bases each). Germline V lookup: CDR1 SGHTA, CDR2 FQGNSA. V gave up 2 bases and J gave up 15 bases, with 6 bases separating them. This CDR3 has 9 residues. The CDR3 protein is CASSLRGYF. The CDR3 DNA sequence: TGTGCCAGCAGCTTACGGGGCTATTTT. The whole variable domain, remainder taken from reference TRBV7-2 and TRBJ2-3, is GAGVSQSPSNKVTEKGKDVELRCDPISGHTALYWYRQSLGQGLEFLIYFQGNSAPDKSGLPSDRFSAERTGGSVSTLTIQRTQQEDSAVYLCASSLRGYFGPGTRLTVL.

Notes on this clonotype: This may stem from a read error, because a much larger clone lies one nucleotide away. The gene calls are TRBV9 and TRBJ2-1, with D unclear. The length of the CDR3 is 15 residues. Germline CDR1 and CDR2: SGDLS and YYNGEE. The V end was cut by 7 bases, the J end by 2 bases, with 16 bases between. The CDR3 DNA follows: TGTGCCAGCGGTAGATACAGCGAAGCCTACAATGAGCAGTTCTTC. It is translated as CASGRYSEAYNEQFF. Variable domain in full (rest from reference TRBV9 and TRBJ2-1): DSGVTQTPKHLITATGQRVTLRCSPRSGDLSVYWYQQSLDQGLQFLIQYYNGEERAKGNILERFSAQQFPDLHSELNLSSLELGDSALYFCASGRYSEAYNEQFFGPGTRLTVL.

The gene calls are TRBV7-9 and TRBJ1-3, with 8 bases that match TRBD1. This CDR3 has 13 amino acids. From germline, CDR1 is SEHNR and CDR2 FQNEAQ (reference sequence). Trimming took 6 bases from V and 7 from J; bases not matched to a gene: 5. The CDR3 region is CASSGQGGNTIYF. The CDR3 nucleotides are TGTGCCAGCAGTGGACAGGGCGGGAACACCATATATTTT.

This clonotype was recorded many times. The chain carries TRBV10-2 and TRBJ2-3; D unresolved. V was trimmed by 5 bases and J by 0 bases, leaving 9 bases between them. Germline values: CDR1 WSHSY, CDR2 SAAADI. This CDR3 is built from 14 residues. CDR3 bases: TGCGCCAGCAGTTTCCCGACCAGCACAGATACGCAGTATTTT. The encoded protein is CASSFPTSTDTQYF.

This clonotype came up a few times. The V gene is TRBV14, the J gene TRBJ2-5; D might be TRBD1 (5 bases). V was trimmed by 2 bases and J by 7 bases, leaving 11 bases between them. The CDR3 contains 13 residues. Germline loops: CDR1 SGHDN, CDR2 FVKESK. CDR3 nucleotides: TGTGCCAGCAGCCAACAGGGTTTGGCGACCCAGTACTTC. As protein: CASSQQGLATQYF.

This clonotype was recorded at least ten times. V and J are TRBV20-1 and TRBJ2-7; D is unclear. Trimming took off 0 bases at V and 7 bases at J, with 10 bases between the two ends. CDR1 is DFQATT and CDR2 is SNEGSKA in the germline V gene (reference sequence). This CDR3 is 12 amino acids long. In DNA form, the CDR3 reads TGCAGTGCTAGAGATGTTCAGAATGAGCAGTACTTC. Amino acid sequence: CSARDVQNEQYF.

This clonotype appeared many times. V gene TRBV2 combines with J gene TRBJ1-6; 9 bases fit TRBD1. CDR3 size: 15 residues. V lost 7 bases, J lost 5 bases, and 6 bases stayed unmatched. Germline V gene sequence: CDR1 SNHLY, CDR2 FYNNEI. This CDR3 is CASMGQGTNNSPLHF. CDR3 nucleotide sequence: TGTGCCAGCATGGGACAGGGTACTAATAATTCACCCCTCCACTTT.

This clonotype was counted a few times. Its ends do not fully match the called genes, so a read error is possible. The chain uses TRBV10-3 and TRBJ1-5; 7 nucleotides align to TRBD1. CDR1 and CDR2 from the germline V gene are ENHRY and SYGVKD. The CDR3 consists of 17 residues. CDR3 in amino acids: CASSIYPTGNSNQPQHF. The CDR3 nucleotides read TGTGCCAGCAGTATATACCCGACAGGGAATAGCAATCAGCCCCAGCATTTT.

The chain recombines TRBV12-3 or TRBV12-4 with TRBJ1-1; D is perhaps TRBD1 (5 bases). Trimming removed 7 bases from V and 3 bases from J, with 12 bases in between. CDR3 length: 13 amino acids. CDR3 DNA: TGTGCCAGCACCCATTCGGGGGACACTGAAGCTTTCTTT. This gives the protein CASTHSGDTEAFF.

This clonotype was counted once. J is TRBJ2-6 and V is TRBV7-3, with D tentatively TRBD2 (6 bases). The CDR3 spans 14 residues. The germline V gene has CDR1 SGHTA and CDR2 FQGTGA. V lost 5 bases and J 4 bases, leaving 9 bases between the germline ends. The DNA of the CDR3 is TGTGCCAGCAGCCGAAGCGGGGGGGCCAACGTCCTGACTTTC. Its translation: CASSRSGGANVLTF.

This chain uses TRBV2 with TRBJ2-3; D ambiguous. V lost 3 bases and J lost 11, with 12 bases in between. Germline lookup yields CDR1 SNHLY and CDR2 FYNNEI. The CDR3 runs to 12 residues. The CDR3 sequence: CASSDVSWVQYF. CDR3 sequence (DNA): TGTGCCAGCAGTGACGTCAGCTGGGTGCAGTATTTT.

The chain uses TRBV7-9 and TRBJ2-2; D is ambiguous. The CDR3 runs 15 residues. Trimming removed 7 bases at V and 3 bases at J, with 15 bases between. Germline V gene sequence: CDR1 SEHNR, CDR2 FQNEAQ (reference sequence). The CDR3 sequence: CASTPLLSYTGELFF. The CDR3 DNA reads as TGTGCCAGCACCCCATTACTAAGTTACACCGGGGAGCTGTTTTTT.

V usage is TRBV25-1 and J usage is TRBJ1-6; TRBD1 might be the D (6 bases). The V gene's germline CDR1 is MGHDK and CDR2 SYGVNS. The CDR3 consists of 15 residues. Trimming took 2 bases from V and 13 from J, leaving 18 bases between them. The CDR3, as DNA: TGTGCCAGCAGTGAAGGGGGGACACTAAGTCGTCCCCTCCACTTT. Translated: CASSEGGTLSRPLHF. The full variable domain, completed using reference TRBV25-1 and TRBJ1-6, is EADIYQTPRYLVIGTGKKITLECSQTMGHDKMYWYQQDPGMELHLIHYSYGVNSTEKGDLSSESTVSRIRTEHFPLTLESARPSHTSQYLCASSEGGTLSRPLHFGNGTRLTVT.

J is TRBJ1-5 and V is TRBV19, with 8 bases that match TRBD1. The CDR3 sequence is 13 residues long. The ends lost 3 bases at V and 6 bases at J; junction bases unmatched: 1. Looked up from germline, CDR1 is LNHDA and CDR2 is SQIVND (reference sequence). CDR3 DNA sequence: TGTGCCAGTAGTATTGGGACAGGTCAGCCCCAGCATTTT. This codes for CASSIGTGQPQHF.